These 10 T cell receptor beta chains share one sample of origin, sequenced in a study of a mutant IDH1 vaccine in newly diagnosed glioma. Measured with immunoSEQ multiplex PCR; TCRdb has only the in-frame clones, and not every one. The data show some 63,000 clones, 60% to 75% seen once. Specified time point: week 35, safety follow-up. The study gave 300 ug of mutant IDH1 20-mer peptide per vaccine dose, with topical imiquimod. These receptors are not linked to any known antigen. Material: PBMCs, obtained from a glioma patient whose treatment included an IDH1 peptide vaccine. The receptors derive from a man in his fifties with glioma.

J is TRBJ1-2 and V is TRBV4-3, with D perhaps matching TRBD1 (6 bases). The V gene's germline CDR1 is LGHNA and CDR2 YSLEER. The CDR3 is 15 residues long. V shed 4 bases and J shed 4 bases, with 16 bases lying between them. CDR3 residues: CASSPDRLTPYGYTF. The CDR3 DNA reads TGCGCCAGCAGCCCTGACAGGCTTACGCCCTATGGCTACACCTTC.

This chain links TRBV18 with TRBJ1-1, with D perhaps matching TRBD1 (5 bases). The germline V and J ends were trimmed by 2 bases and 11 bases, with 18 bases remaining between them. The germline V gene has CDR1 KGHSH and CDR2 LQKENI. The CDR3 contains 14 residues. CDR3 region: CASSPASLNGGAFF. CDR3 sequence (DNA): TGTGCCAGCTCACCAGCAAGTTTGAATGGGGGGGCTTTCTTT.

The V gene is TRBV30, the J gene TRBJ1-1; the match to TRBD1 covers 7 bases. The germline CDR1 and CDR2 sequences are GTSNPN and SVGIG (reference sequence). V lost 2 bases and J lost 1; bases outside the gene matches: 4. The CDR3 is 14 residues long. CDR3 in amino acids: CAWSWTGGNTEAFF. The CDR3 DNA sequence: TGTGCCTGGAGTTGGACAGGCGGGAACACTGAAGCTTTCTTT.

The CDR3 sequence: CASTLGRSTTGANVLTF. The CDR3 region has the DNA TGTGCCAGTACCCTCGGGCGGAGCACGACTGGGGCCAACGTCCTGACTTTC. The V gene is TRBV19, the J gene TRBJ2-6; D remains ambiguous. The CDR3 loop spans 17 amino acids. The ends were cut back, 7 bases at V and 2 bases at J, with 18 bases in the middle. The germline CDR1 and CDR2 sequences are LNHDA and SQIVND (reference sequence).

This chain joins TRBV4-3 and TRBJ2-2; D ambiguous. The CDR3 loop spans 16 amino acids. V was shortened by 0 bases and J by 5 bases, with 13 bases between the two germline ends. In germline, CDR1 is LGHNA, CDR2 YSLEER. CDR3 residues: CASSQDLGLGTGELFF. As DNA, the CDR3 is TGCGCCAGCAGCCAAGATCTGGGGTTGGGTACCGGGGAGCTGTTTTTT.

This clone was counted once. The chain couples TRBV27 to TRBJ2-3; 8 nucleotides line up with TRBD2. V lost 3 bases and J lost 7; bases outside the gene matches: 9. The CDR3 spans 15 residues. Germline V gives CDR1 MNHEY, CDR2 SMNVEV (reference sequence). In nucleotides, the CDR3 is TGTGCCAGCAGTTTTCTATCGGGGGGGCACCATACGCAGTATTTT. It translates to CASSFLSGGHHTQYF.

This clone was found a few times. The gene calls are TRBV5-1 and TRBJ1-1, with D possibly being TRBD1 (5 bases). The CDR3 contains 13 residues. Per germline, CDR1 SGHRS and CDR2 YFSETQ. The V end lost 5 bases, the J end lost 1 base, and 9 bases lay between the germline ends. Here the CDR3 DNA reads TGCGCCAGCAGAGGCGGACAGAACACTGAAGCTTTCTTT. It translates to CASRGGQNTEAFF.

This clone was seen a few times. V gene TRBV11-2 combines with J gene TRBJ1-3, with D unresolved. This CDR3 is 13 amino acids long. Trimming removed 3 bases at V and 2 bases at J, with 5 bases between. Germline-derived CDR1 and CDR2 are SGHAT and FQNNGV. The CDR3 loop is CASSLEPGNTIYF. The CDR3 DNA is TGTGCCAGCAGCTTGGAGCCTGGAAACACCATATATTTT.

This clone turned up a few times. The chain couples TRBV6-5 to TRBJ2-7, with 8 bases matching TRBD1. This CDR3 comprises 14 residues. Looked up from germline, CDR1 is MNHEY and CDR2 is SVGAGI. V lost 7 bases and J lost 3; bases outside the gene matches: 8. The DNA for the CDR3 is TGTGCCAGCACACCCGGGACAGGTGGCTACGAGCAGTACTTC. Translation: CASTPGTGGYEQYF.

This chain links TRBV5-1 with TRBJ2-1; 8 bases agree with TRBD2. The CDR3 has 14 residues. The V gene's germline CDR1 is SGHRS and CDR2 YFSETQ. Trimming cost V 0 bases and J 6 bases; bases outside gene matches: 2. The chain's CDR3 is CASSLAGGVNEQFF. CDR3 nucleotide sequence: TGCGCCAGCAGCTTGGCGGGGGGGGTCAATGAGCAGTTCTTC.